Below, 22 T cell receptor beta chains from the same sample are listed, as sequenced in a study of cytomegalovirus exposure and HLA in healthy donors. PCR used 60 Vbeta primers and 13 Jbeta primers. Repertoires were generated with immunoSEQ multiplex PCR, while TCRdb's copy carries only in-frame clones and drops some. The profile covers about 200,000 clones, with around 86% appearing a single time and less than 3% taken by the ten largest. The specimen was PBMCs. These receptors all come from a middle-aged woman in good health and CMV-seronegative.

CDR3 region: CASSLYGTGNYGYTF. The CDR3 DNA follows: TGTGCCAGCAGCTTATACGGGACAGGGAACTATGGCTACACCTTC. The rearrangement joins TRBV6-4 to TRBJ1-2; 9 bases align to TRBD1. There are 15 residues in the CDR3. The trim removed 6 bases at V and 2 bases at J, leaving 7 bases unmatched. Looked up from germline, CDR1 is MRHNA and CDR2 is SNTAGT.

This chain connects TRBV30 to TRBJ2-7; D possibly corresponds to TRBD2 (6 bases). The CDR3 runs to 15 residues. Trimming removed 3 bases at V and 1 base at J, with 16 bases between. Germline loops: CDR1 GTSNPN, CDR2 SVGIG (reference sequence). The CDR3 nucleotides are TGTGCCTGGAGGAAAGAACTAGCCGCTTCCTACGAGCAGTACTTC. Translated, it gives CAWRKELAASYEQYF.

The chain carries TRBV27 and TRBJ2-1, with 9 bases identical to TRBD1. Per germline, CDR1 MNHEY and CDR2 SMNVEV (reference sequence). Trimming cost V 5 bases and J 4 bases; bases outside gene matches: 6. The CDR3 extends over 15 amino acids. CDR3 sequence reads: CASSLNRGLYNEQFF. The CDR3 nucleotides are TGTGCCAGCAGTCTTAACAGGGGGCTGTACAATGAGCAGTTCTTC.

The chain combines TRBV5-1 with TRBJ2-1; 14 bases align to TRBD2. V shed 3 bases and J 8 bases; nucleotides not matched to a gene: 4. This CDR3 is 15 amino acids long. CDR1 is SGHRS, CDR2 YFSETQ, per germline. The CDR3 loop is CASSSGLAGVHEQFF. CDR3 bases: TGCGCCAGCAGCTCGGGACTAGCGGGAGTACATGAGCAGTTCTTC.

This sequence joins TRBV27 and TRBJ1-5, with 11 bases that match TRBD1. This CDR3 has 15 amino acids. The V segment lost 4 bases and the J segment 1 base; nucleotides outside the gene matches: 0. Germline-derived CDR1 and CDR2 are MNHEY and SMNVEV (reference sequence). This CDR3 is CASSWTGGSNQPQHF. The CDR3 DNA sequence: TGTGCCAGCAGTTGGACAGGGGGCAGCAATCAGCCCCAGCATTTT.

The gene calls are TRBV10-3 and TRBJ2-3, with D maybe TRBD2 (5 bases). Between the trimmed V and J ends, which lost 0 bases and 3 bases, there was a span of 16 bases. Germline CDR1 and CDR2: ENHRY and SYGVKD. The CDR3 has 17 amino acids. CDR3 bases: TGTGCCATCAGTGAGTCGAGCGGCGGGCCAGCTACAGATACGCAGTATTTT. This codes for CAISESSGGPATDTQYF.

The chain couples TRBV7-6 to TRBJ1-3; TRBD1 is a possible D gene (6 bases). V lost 1 base and J lost 4, with 11 bases in between. Germline CDR1 and CDR2: SGHVS and FNYEAQ. The CDR3 loop spans 15 amino acids. The CDR3 sequence is CASSLVRGSGNTIYF. For the CDR3, the DNA is TGTGCCAGCAGCTTAGTCAGGGGAAGCGGAAACACCATATATTTT.

The rearrangement joins TRBV11-2 to TRBJ1-2; D is perhaps TRBD1 (6 bases). Trimming removed 6 bases at V and 3 bases at J, with 14 bases between. The CDR3 contains 14 residues. Per germline, CDR1 SGHAT and CDR2 FQNNGV. The CDR3 protein is CASSPIQGYYGYTF. The CDR3 nucleotides read TGTGCCAGCAGTCCAATCCAGGGGTACTATGGCTACACCTTC.

V usage is TRBV7-2 and J usage is TRBJ1-1; 8 bases map to TRBD1. Germline loops: CDR1 SGHTA, CDR2 FQGNSA. CDR3 length: 15 amino acids. The J segment lost 5 bases and the V segment lost 5 bases, leaving 10 bases of the junction unmatched. Written as DNA, the CDR3 is TGTGCCAGCAGCATAGGACAGGGAAGTATAACTGAAGCTTTCTTT. Protein: CASSIGQGSITEAFF.

V is TRBV6-1 and J is TRBJ2-1; TRBD1 might be the D (5 bases). This CDR3 has 16 amino acids. Trimming pared 1 base from V and 4 bases from J, leaving 14 bases between. Germline values: CDR1 MNHNS, CDR2 SASEGT. The CDR3: CASSEGQGIRYNEQFF. CDR3 coding DNA: TGTGCCAGCAGTGAAGGTCAGGGCATACGGTACAATGAGCAGTTCTTC.

The chain employs TRBV6-1 and TRBJ2-2; possibly TRBD1 for D (6 bases). Trimming left V 7 bases short and J 5 bases short, with 14 bases between. The V gene's germline CDR1 is MNHNS and CDR2 SASEGT. This CDR3 region has 14 residues. The CDR3 protein is CASITGPVTGELFF. The CDR3 DNA sequence: TGTGCCAGCATAACAGGGCCGGTTACCGGGGAGCTGTTTTTT.

The chain carries TRBV11-3 and TRBJ2-1, with D possibly matching TRBD2 (5 bases). V lost 1 base, J lost 5 bases, and 12 bases lay in between. CDR1 and CDR2 (germline): SGHNT, YENEEA. This CDR3 has 15 residues. The CDR3 coding sequence is TGTGCCAGCAGCTTAGCCGCGGGTATTGACAATGAGCAGTTCTTC. Protein product: CASSLAAGIDNEQFF.

V usage is TRBV6-6 and J usage is TRBJ2-5; 8 positions agree with TRBD2. The CDR3 runs 16 residues. Unmatched junction bases numbered 4, after V lost 1 base and J lost 0 bases. The germline gives CDR1 MNHNY, CDR2 SVGAGI (reference sequence). CDR3 region: CASSYWASGYQETQYF. The CDR3 nucleotides are TGTGCCAGCAGTTACTGGGCTAGCGGGTACCAAGAGACCCAGTACTTC.

This clone was counted a few times. J is TRBJ1-1 and V is TRBV5-1; 7 bases fit TRBD1. This CDR3 has 16 amino acids. V shed 0 bases and J 5 bases; nucleotides not matched to a gene: 10. Germline V gives CDR1 SGHRS, CDR2 YFSETQ. CDR3 protein: CASSLGGGGGGTEAFF. CDR3 in DNA: TGCGCCAGCAGCTTGGGAGGGGGCGGCGGGGGGACTGAAGCTTTCTTT. Combining the CDR3 with reference TRBV5-1 and TRBJ1-1 gives the whole variable domain KAGVTQTPRYLIKTRGQQVTLSCSPISGHRSVSWYQQTPGQGLQFLFEYFSETQRNKGNFPGRFSGRQFSNSRSEMNVSTLELGDSALYLCASSLGGGGGGTEAFFGQGTRLTVV.

V and J are TRBV9 and TRBJ1-2; tentatively, D is TRBD1 (5 bases). With 0 bases removed from V and 3 bases from J, the gap between germline ends came to 9 bases. Per the germline V gene, CDR1 is SGDLS and CDR2 is YYNGEE. CDR3 length: 14 residues. The DNA for the CDR3 is TGTGCCAGCAGCGTAGGGGGGGTGGACTATGGCTACACCTTC. Its protein is CASSVGGVDYGYTF.

The chain carries TRBV7-9 and TRBJ2-3, with TRBD1 as a possible D gene (5 bases). The CDR3 is 15 residues long. Germline-derived CDR1 and CDR2 are SEHNR and FQNEAQ (reference sequence). Deletions cut 3 bases from V and 2 bases from J, with 12 bases between. The CDR3, as DNA: TGTGCCAGCAGCTTCCTAAGGGGTGTCACAGATACGCAGTATTTT. Protein sequence: CASSFLRGVTDTQYF.

The rearrangement joins TRBV15 to TRBJ1-3, with a possible D match to TRBD1 (6 bases). CDR1 LNHNV and CDR2 YYDKDF come from the germline V gene (reference sequence). V gave up 4 bases and J gave up 7 bases, with 11 bases separating them. The CDR3 is 13 amino acids. CDR3 DNA sequence: TGTGCCACCAGCAAACAGGGTGGGAACACCATATATTTT. Protein product: CATSKQGGNTIYF.

The sample holds a few counts of this clone. The genes are TRBV4-1 and TRBJ1-1; a weak D match, TRBD1 (5 bases). Germline V gene lookup returns CDR1 MGHRA and CDR2 YSYEKL. This CDR3 is built from 11 residues. V was cut by 3 bases and J by 7 bases, with 6 bases left in between. Here the CDR3 DNA reads TGCGCCAGCAGCCAGGGACTTGAAGCTTTCTTT. It codes for CASSQGLEAFF.

The chain is built from TRBV5-1 and TRBJ2-5, with TRBD2 identical over 14 bases. Near its end, the DNA agrees better with TRBJ2-7, so the J call may be wrong. CDR3 length: 17 amino acids. The V gene's germline CDR1 is SGHRS and CDR2 YFSETQ. CDR3 loop: CASRSGTSGSLEYEQYF. The CDR3 DNA reads TGCGCCAGCAGGTCCGGGACTAGCGGGAGTCTTGAGTACGAGCAGTACTTC.

This clone was seen only a few times. The chain combines TRBV4-2 with TRBJ2-2; D is perhaps TRBD1 (6 bases). V dropped 8 bases and J dropped 9 bases, with 25 bases sitting between them. CDR1 is LGHNA, CDR2 YNFKEQ, per germline. This CDR3 contains 16 residues. The CDR3 spells CASHVLPLTGSRELFF. The CDR3 nucleotides read TGTGCCAGCCACGTGTTACCCTTAACAGGGTCCAGGGAGCTGTTTTTT.

The CDR3 DNA is TGTGCCTGGAGCCCACAGGGGACCCTACAGTTCTTC. Its protein is CAWSPQGTLQFF. The gene calls are TRBV30 and TRBJ2-1; TRBD1 agrees at 7 bases. Germline V gene data show CDR1 as GTSNPN and CDR2 as SVGIG (reference sequence). Trimming at V came to 3 bases and at J to 13 bases, leaving 9 bases not matched to a gene. There are 12 residues in the CDR3. Based on the CDR3 plus reference TRBV30 and TRBJ2-1, the full variable domain is SQTIHQWPATLVQPVGSPLSLECTVEGTSNPNLYWYRQAAGRGLQLLFYSVGIGQISSEVPQNLSASRPQDRQFILSSKKLLLSDSGFYLCAWSPQGTLQFFGPGTRLTVL.

This clone was recorded once. The chain uses TRBV4-1 and TRBJ2-1, with D maybe TRBD2 (5 bases). The germline gives CDR1 MGHRA, CDR2 YSYEKL. This CDR3 spans 14 amino acids. Trimming took off 0 bases at V and 8 bases at J, with 11 bases between the two ends. CDR3 nucleotides: TGCGCCAGCAGCCAAGAGAAGGCGGACTATGAGCAGTTCTTC. Encoded protein: CASSQEKADYEQFF.